The 18 T cell receptor beta chains below were found in one sample sequenced in a study of T cell repertoires in cytomegalovirus infection. No antigen has been identified for these receptors. TCRdb re-called the reads through MiXCR, storing one row per CDR3 protein. The table has roughly 990,000 distinct CDR3 sequences, around a third seen once. The material sequenced was cultured CD8+ T cells from PBMCs, taken from culture after CMV antigen stimulation. The receptors were sampled from a human donor in good health (CMV status not recorded). Some clones in this sample may be carry-over from other donors' samples.

The rearrangement uses TRBV19 and TRBJ1-2; D perhaps matches TRBD1 (5 bases). V lost 9 bases, J lost 5 bases, and 16 bases lay in between. CDR1 is LNHDA, CDR2 SQIVND, per germline (reference sequence). CDR3 length: 13 residues. The CDR3 nucleotides read TGTGCCAGCCGGTCGCAAACAGGTTATGGCTACACCTTC. Encoded protein: CASRSQTGYGYTF.

This clonotype was found many times. The V call is TRBV7-2, the J call TRBJ1-5; D may be TRBD1 (5 bases). CDR1 is SGHTA and CDR2 is FQGNSA in the germline V gene. Between the trimmed V and J ends, which lost 2 bases and 4 bases, there was a span of 18 bases. The CDR3 has 17 amino acids. Here the CDR3 reads CASSLHGSREKNQPQHF. Here the CDR3 DNA reads TGTGCCAGCAGCTTACACGGAAGCAGGGAGAAAAATCAGCCCCAGCATTTT.

The sample holds a few counts of this clonotype. This chain uses TRBV24-1 with TRBJ2-3; 13 nucleotides match TRBD2. CDR3 length: 16 residues. The trim removed 10 bases at V and 1 base at J, leaving 7 bases unmatched. Germline-derived CDR1 and CDR2 are KGHDR and SFDVKD. CDR3 nucleotides: TGTGCCACGCCGCCGGGACTAGCGGGGTGCACAGATACGCAGTATTTT. Its translation is CATPPGLAGCTDTQYF.

This clonotype has at least ten counts. The rearrangement links TRBV12-3 or TRBV12-4 to TRBJ1-6, with D possibly being TRBD1 (6 bases). The CDR3 is 15 amino acids. V shed 3 bases and J shed 3 bases, with 9 bases lying between them. The CDR3 region is CASSFGQFYNSPLHF. The CDR3 DNA reads TGTGCCAGCAGTTTCGGACAGTTCTATAATTCACCCCTCCACTTT.

This clonotype was counted between two and nine times. The V gene is TRBV3-1, the J gene TRBJ1-2, with D perhaps matching TRBD1 (6 bases). The CDR3 spans 12 residues. Between the trimmed V and J ends, which lost 7 bases and 4 bases, there was a span of 10 bases. Germline V gene data show CDR1 as LGHDT and CDR2 as YNNKEL (reference sequence). The DNA of the CDR3 is TGTGCCAGCACTCAGGGGTCCTATGGCTACACCTTC. Amino acids: CASTQGSYGYTF.

The V and J genes are TRBV29-1 and TRBJ1-2, with a tentative D call TRBD1 (6 bases). The CDR3 is 12 amino acids. Trimming pared 3 bases from V and 4 bases from J, leaving 9 bases between. The germline V gene encodes CDR1 SQVTM and CDR2 ANQGSEA. The CDR3 DNA reads TGCAGCGTTGACAGGGGCGTCTATGGCTACACCTTC. Protein: CSVDRGVYGYTF.

This clonotype appeared a few times. V is TRBV12-3 or TRBV12-4 and J is TRBJ2-7; perhaps TRBD1 as D (6 bases). CDR3 length: 13 residues. Trimming left V 6 bases short and J 5 bases short, with 14 bases between. The CDR3 reads CASRPQGSHEQYF. The CDR3 nucleotides read TGTGCCAGCAGACCTCAGGGGAGCCACGAGCAGTACTTC.

This sequence joins TRBV6-2 or TRBV6-3 and TRBJ2-5; TRBD1 agrees at 7 bases. V trimming: 5 bases; J trimming: 2 bases; junction bases outside the gene matches: 8. Germline-derived CDR1 and CDR2 are MNHEY and SVGEGT. The CDR3 contains 15 residues. CDR3 amino acids: CASSELTDRQETQYF. The DNA for the CDR3 is TGTGCCAGCAGTGAACTGACGGACAGGCAAGAGACCCAGTACTTC.

This clonotype was recorded a few times. The chain carries TRBV10-2 and TRBJ2-2, with TRBD2 matching 8 bases. This CDR3 has 15 amino acids. J gave up 6 bases and V 0 bases, and 3 bases lay outside the gene matches. The germline CDR1 and CDR2 sequences are WSHSY and SAAADI. This chain's CDR3 is CASSESRLASGELFF. The CDR3 coding sequence is TGCGCCAGCAGTGAGTCGAGACTAGCGTCCGGGGAGCTGTTTTTT.

CDR3 coding DNA: TGTGCCAGCAGTTACTCGAGAAACACCGGGGAGCTGTTTTTT. It is translated as CASSYSRNTGELFF. The chain recombines TRBV6-2 or TRBV6-3 with TRBJ2-2; D gene ambiguous. CDR3 size: 14 residues. Trimming removed 0 bases at V and 2 bases at J, with 4 bases between. Germline lookup yields CDR1 MNHEY and CDR2 SVGEGT.

This clonotype has a count of ten or more. The chain links TRBV7-2 to TRBJ2-3, with 9 bases matching TRBD2. CDR1 and CDR2 from the germline V gene are SGHTA and FQGNSA. V dropped 5 bases and J dropped 2; count of bases not matched to a gene: 11. This CDR3 region has 17 residues. CDR3 amino acids: CASSPYLGTSLTDTQYF. The CDR3 bases are TGTGCCAGCAGCCCCTATTTAGGGACTAGCCTCACAGATACGCAGTATTTT.

Remarks on this clonotype: Possible read error: a much larger clone is one base away. The chain recombines TRBV7-2 with TRBJ1-3, with D hard to call. The CDR3 is 12 amino acids. Germline V gene sequence: CDR1 SGHTA, CDR2 FQGNSA. The CDR3 DNA reads as TGTGCCAGCAGCTTATTTGGAGACACCATATATTTT. The encoded protein is CASSLFGDTIYF.

This clonotype was observed a few times. The V gene is TRBV6-5, the J gene TRBJ2-5, with a tentative D call TRBD1 (6 bases). Trimming pared 2 bases from V and 5 bases from J, leaving 9 bases between. The length of the CDR3 is 13 residues. Germline values: CDR1 MNHEY, CDR2 SVGAGI. The CDR3 nucleotides read TGTGCCAGCAGTTACCCCGACAGGGAGACCCAGTACTTC. Residues: CASSYPDRETQYF.

The chain has TRBV7-9 and TRBJ2-7; 10 bases line up with TRBD1. Germline assignment: CDR1 SEHNR and CDR2 FQNEAQ (reference sequence). The V and J ends lost 5 bases and 3 bases, in that order; junction bases with no gene match: 13. The CDR3 contains 17 residues. The CDR3 DNA follows: TGTGCCAGCAGCCCACTGGGACAGGGGATTGGGGACTACGAGCAGTACTTC. It translates to CASSPLGQGIGDYEQYF.

The V gene is TRBV19, the J gene TRBJ2-3; 12 nucleotides match TRBD2. V dropped 7 bases and J dropped 5; count of bases not matched to a gene: 10. The V gene's germline CDR1 is LNHDA and CDR2 SQIVND (reference sequence). The CDR3 extends over 16 amino acids. For the CDR3, the DNA is TGTGCCAGTACCCCACTAGCGGGGGGCCTCGAAGATACGCAGTATTTT. It yields the protein CASTPLAGGLEDTQYF.

This clonotype was seen repeatedly, ten times or more. The chain is built from TRBV7-6 and TRBJ2-5, with D maybe TRBD1 (5 bases). Deletions cut 0 bases from V and 2 bases from J, with 13 bases between. The CDR3 length is 16 residues. Per the germline V gene, CDR1 is SGHVS and CDR2 is FNYEAQ. As DNA, the CDR3 is TGTGCCAGCAGCTTAGCCGGATGGACAAATCAAGAGACCCAGTACTTC. It specifies CASSLAGWTNQETQYF.

With regard to this clonotype: A much larger clone differs by one base, so this may be a read error. The V call is TRBV28, the J call TRBJ2-7; 7 bases agree with TRBD1. There are 14 residues in the CDR3. Germline V gene data show CDR1 as MDHEN and CDR2 as SYDVKM. Here the CDR3 reads CASSFRGSSYVQYV. The CDR3 DNA reads TGTGCCAGCAGTTTCAGGGGGAGCTCCTACGTGCAGTACGTC.

This clonotype was seen many times. V is TRBV7-6 and J is TRBJ1-3, with D perhaps matching TRBD1 (6 bases). The CDR3 is 17 residues long. The germline gives CDR1 SGHVS, CDR2 FNYEAQ. The germline V and J ends were trimmed by 1 base and 3 bases, with 16 bases remaining between them. CDR3 sequence: CASSLVTGHNFGNTIYF. The CDR3 nucleotides are TGTGCCAGCAGCTTAGTAACAGGGCATAACTTTGGAAACACCATATATTTT.